A single sample gave rise to the 9 T cell receptor beta chains below, sequenced in a study of human T cells and chemical hapten exposure. MiXCR, applied by TCRdb to the RACE reads, yields one record per CDR3 protein. Of roughly 50,000 distinct CDR3 sequences in the sample, 9.5% to 10% were seen once. Time point specified: pre-sensitization, week 0. Treatment noted: therapeutic diphenylcyclopropenone sensitization with weekly scalp DPC. Unfractionated whole blood was the source from which total RNA was extracted. The sequences come from whole blood, collected in connection with sensitization to the hapten diphenylcyclopropenone (DPC). All receptors derive from a woman aged 30 to 39 with alopecia areata. Some clones in this sample may be carry-over from other donors' samples.

The chain uses TRBV12-3 or TRBV12-4 and TRBJ2-5, with D tentatively TRBD1 or TRBD2 (6 bases each). Trimming removed 11 bases at V and 1 base at J, with 23 bases between. CDR3 length equals 16 residues. This CDR3 is CAGARGGPHSQETQYF. CDR3 in DNA: TGTGCCGGTGCCCGAGGGGGGCCGCACTCCCAAGAGACCCAGTACTTC.

In this sample, this clonotype turned up many times. The chain carries TRBV11-1 and TRBJ2-1; no clear D gene. This CDR3 spans 14 amino acids. Germline lookup yields CDR1 SGHAT and CDR2 FQDESV (reference sequence). Trimming shortened V by 1 base and J by 7 bases, and 11 bases separated the two germline ends. CDR3 residues: CASSLVPPRNEQFF. The CDR3 coding sequence is TGTGCCAGCAGCTTAGTCCCACCGAGGAATGAGCAGTTCTTC.

The chain joins TRBV9 to TRBJ1-2; D is unresolved. The CDR3 length is 12 residues. V was cut by 0 bases and J by 4 bases, with 4 bases left in between. Looked up from germline, CDR1 is SGDLS and CDR2 is YYNGEE. The CDR3 reads CASSVDFYGYTF. The CDR3 bases are TGTGCCAGCAGCGTAGATTTCTATGGCTACACCTTC. The full variable domain, completed using reference TRBV9 and TRBJ1-2, is DSGVTQTPKHLITATGQRVTLRCSPRSGDLSVYWYQQSLDQGLQFLIQYYNGEERAKGNILERFSAQQFPDLHSELNLSSLELGDSALYFCASSVDFYGYTFGSGTRLTVV.

This clonotype was seen a handful of times. The chain joins TRBV29-1 to TRBJ2-5; D may be TRBD2 (6 bases). There are 12 residues in the CDR3. CDR1 and CDR2 (germline): SQVTM, ANQGSEA. The germline V and J ends were trimmed by 7 bases and 7 bases, with 16 bases remaining between them. The CDR3 loop reads CSAGPAEGTQYF. CDR3 in DNA: TGCAGCGCCGGCCCAGCGGAGGGGACCCAGTACTTC.

This clonotype appeared many times. The chain joins TRBV13 to TRBJ2-2; 8 nucleotides match TRBD2. The CDR3 runs to 16 residues. CDR1 is PRHDT and CDR2 is FYEKMQ in the germline V gene (reference sequence). Trimming removed 5 bases from V and 2 bases from J; junction bases left unmatched: 7. CDR3 region: CASSPTSGTNTGELFF. CDR3 sequence (DNA): TGTGCCAGCAGCCCAACTAGCGGTACAAACACCGGGGAGCTGTTTTTT.

The table lists this clonotype with a few counts. This sequence joins TRBV5-1 and TRBJ2-5; 7 nucleotides match TRBD1. V gave up 7 bases and J gave up 1 base; unmatched junction bases: 10. There are 15 residues in the CDR3. Per germline, CDR1 SGHRS and CDR2 YFSETQ. This CDR3 reads CASLRGLALQETQYF. DNA of the CDR3: TGCGCCAGCCTTAGGGGGCTAGCACTCCAAGAGACCCAGTACTTC.

The CDR3 DNA follows: TGCAGTGCCCCGCTCCAGGGAGCCTGGAACACTGAAGCTTTCTTT. It yields the protein CSAPLQGAWNTEAFF. The rearrangement links TRBV20-1 to TRBJ1-1; possibly TRBD1 for D (5 bases). The germline CDR1 and CDR2 sequences are DFQATT and SNEGSKA (reference sequence). V shed 6 bases and J shed 1 base, with 18 bases lying between them. The CDR3 runs 15 residues.

The chain employs TRBV24-1 and TRBJ2-1; a weak D match, TRBD2 (6 bases). Germline assignment: CDR1 KGHDR and CDR2 SFDVKD. Trimming shortened V by 0 bases and J by 6 bases, and 11 bases separated the two germline ends. There are 15 residues in the CDR3. CDR3 nucleotides: TGTGCCACCAGTGATTTGGGGACGGGGGTCAATGAGCAGTTCTTC. This sequence encodes CATSDLGTGVNEQFF.

This clonotype was found a few times. This chain connects TRBV11-2 to TRBJ1-6; D may be TRBD1 (6 bases). CDR3 size: 13 residues. V lost 0 bases and J 11 bases, leaving 8 bases between the germline ends. Germline CDR1 SGHAT, CDR2 FQNNGV. This CDR3 reads CASSLDGGPPLHF. The CDR3 DNA follows: TGTGCCAGCAGCTTAGATGGGGGGCCACCCCTCCACTTT.